The clone carrying this T cell receptor beta chain was counted a few times. Antigen specificity is unknown. Naive CD8 populations comprised CD45RO-negative cells positively selected for CCR7, excluding terminally differentiated effector memory CD45RA+ cells. Sequenced by immunoSEQ multiplex PCR; TCRdb stores in-frame clones only, minus some. The profile covers about 580,000 clones, with 95% to 98% appearing a single time and 0.3% taken by the ten largest. CDR3 size: 14 residues. The V gene end was trimmed by 7 bases and the J gene end by 3 bases; junction bases not matched to a gene: 6. The germline V gene has CDR1 MNHNS and CDR2 SASEGT. The sample belongs to a study of shared clonotypes between healthy human individuals. Study-level results: Inspection by rarefaction showed sorted-subset sequencing to be incomplete despite large depth. Across a few donors, naive CD4 shared roughly 5%, naive CD8 under 4%, memory CD4 roughly 2.4%, memory CD8 about 0.4%.

The origin of this receptor is a man younger than 45 in good health. The J gene is TRBJ1-2, the V gene TRBV6-1; 9 bases agree with TRBD1. The sample was naive CD8+ T cells sorted from blood. The CDR3 is CASKAWDRDYGYTF. As DNA, the CDR3 is TGTGCCAGCAAAGCCTGGGACAGGGACTATGGCTACACCTTC.